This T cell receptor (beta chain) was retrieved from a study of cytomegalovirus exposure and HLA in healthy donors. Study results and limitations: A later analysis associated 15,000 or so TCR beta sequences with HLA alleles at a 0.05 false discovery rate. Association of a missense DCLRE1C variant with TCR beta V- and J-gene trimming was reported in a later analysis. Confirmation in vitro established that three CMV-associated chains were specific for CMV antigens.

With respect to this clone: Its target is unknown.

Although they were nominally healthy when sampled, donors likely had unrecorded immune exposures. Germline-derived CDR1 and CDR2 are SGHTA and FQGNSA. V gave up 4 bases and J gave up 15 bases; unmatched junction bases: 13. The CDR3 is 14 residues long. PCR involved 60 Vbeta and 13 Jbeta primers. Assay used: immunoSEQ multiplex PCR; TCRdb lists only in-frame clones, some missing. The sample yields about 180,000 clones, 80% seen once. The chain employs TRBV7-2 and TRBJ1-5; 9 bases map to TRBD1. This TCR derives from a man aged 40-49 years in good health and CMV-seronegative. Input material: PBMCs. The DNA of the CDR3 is TGTGCCAGCAGCTCTGAACCGGGACAGGGAGGGGCGCATTTT. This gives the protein CASSSEPGQGGAHF. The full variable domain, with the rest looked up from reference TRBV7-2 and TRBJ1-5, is GAGVSQSPSNKVTEKGKDVELRCDPISGHTALYWYRQSLGQGLEFLIYFQGNSAPDKSGLPSDRFSAERTGGSVSTLTIQRTQQEDSAVYLCASSSEPGQGGAHFGDGTRLSIL.